This TCR beta chain comes out of a study of blood T cell repertoires in COVID-19. Study background: The United States, Italy and Spain provided the acute and convalescent COVID-19 samples. T cells, B-cell-depleted T cells, or PBMCs supplied cDNA or gDNA.

The CDR3 loop spans 14 amino acids. Germline CDR1 reads MNHEY; CDR2 reads SVGAGI. V was cut by 0 bases and J by 3 bases, with 9 bases left in between. Original processing notes: Estimated nucleated cell counts came from reference gene primer amplification. Clones were sequenced by immunoSEQ multiplex PCR, and TCRdb holds only the in-frame ones, with some missing. The DNA gave D and trimming, while V, J and clone size come from that table. The top ten clones hold over 7.5% of a sample with about 260,000 clones, around nine tenths of them seen once. The sample was peripheral blood. The receptor comes from a man in his forties or fifties who had recovered from COVID-19. The rearrangement joins TRBV6-5 to TRBJ2-7; D gene uncertain. The CDR3 is CASSYSAPGYEQYF. CDR3 DNA sequence: TGTGCCAGCAGTTACTCGGCCCCGGGCTACGAGCAGTACTTC.